The 27 T cell receptor beta chains below were found in one sample sequenced in a study of cytomegalovirus exposure and HLA in healthy donors. Amplification used 60 Vbeta primers and 13 Jbeta primers. TCRdb's copy holds only in-frame clones and misses some; the assay was immunoSEQ multiplex PCR. The table records about 140,000 clones, around 72% of them present only once. Sequencing input: PBMCs. The source of these receptors is a man aged 50-60 years in good health and CMV-seropositive.

This clone was counted between two and nine times. The chain recombines TRBV29-1 with TRBJ2-3; 10 bases agree with TRBD1. Germline V gives CDR1 SQVTM, CDR2 ANQGSEA. This CDR3 has 15 residues. V lost 7 bases to trimming and J lost 5 bases; unmatched junction nucleotides: 12. In DNA, the CDR3 is TGCAGCGGGGAAGGGACAGGGGAAGGGGGAGATACGCAGTATTTT. The encoded protein is CSGEGTGEGGDTQYF.

This clone came up once. This rearrangement joins TRBV7-6 to TRBJ2-2; no reliable D call. V was pared by 4 bases and J by 0 bases, with 9 bases between. This CDR3 contains 15 residues. CDR1 is SGHVS and CDR2 is FNYEAQ in the germline V gene. The CDR3 DNA follows: TGTGCCAGCAGCTCGAGCGCGACGAACACCGGGGAGCTGTTTTTT. This translates into CASSSSATNTGELFF.

The chain has TRBV5-4 and TRBJ1-2, with 7 positions matching TRBD1. Per germline, CDR1 SGHNT and CDR2 YYREEE (reference sequence). The J segment lost 5 bases and the V segment lost 4 bases, leaving 8 bases of the junction unmatched. CDR3 length: 14 residues. The CDR3: CASSPGGSQYGYTF. Here the CDR3 DNA reads TGTGCCAGCAGCCCAGGGGGGAGTCAATATGGCTACACCTTC.

The rearrangement joins TRBV6-5 to TRBJ1-2; 7 bases line up with TRBD1. CDR1 MNHEY and CDR2 SVGAGI come from the germline V gene. There are 16 residues in the CDR3. V was pared by 0 bases and J by 6 bases, with 10 bases of the junction left unmatched. CDR3 sequence: CASSYSPGQPLDGYTF. The CDR3 DNA is TGTGCCAGCAGTTACTCACCGGGACAGCCACTTGATGGCTACACCTTC.

V gene TRBV11-2 combines with J gene TRBJ1-2; a weak D match, TRBD1 (6 bases). Germline CDR1 and CDR2: SGHAT and FQNNGV. The CDR3 contains 18 residues. Trimming left V 3 bases short and J 6 bases short, with 26 bases between. The DNA for the CDR3 is TGTGCCAGCAGCTTTGGGGGCAGGGTGGGGGTTTTGGGCCATGGCTACACCTTC. Its translation: CASSFGGRVGVLGHGYTF.

The chain recombines TRBV5-4 with TRBJ1-2, with TRBD1 matching over 7 bases. Looked up from germline, CDR1 is SGHNT and CDR2 is YYREEE (reference sequence). This CDR3 is built from 16 residues. V dropped 3 bases and J dropped 6; count of bases not matched to a gene: 14. The CDR3 DNA reads TGTGCCAGCAGCTCAAGACAGGGTTTGATCCGGCATGGCTACACCTTC. Translated: CASSSRQGLIRHGYTF.

V and J are TRBV4-1 and TRBJ2-7; TRBD2 matches 10 bases. In germline, CDR1 is MGHRA, CDR2 YSYEKL. The CDR3 has 15 residues. V trimming: 1 base; J trimming: 4 bases; junction bases outside the gene matches: 4. CDR3: CASSQGTSGFYEQYF. CDR3 DNA: TGCGCCAGCAGCCAAGGGACTAGCGGATTTTACGAGCAGTACTTC.

The chain uses TRBV5-1 and TRBJ1-1, with D uncertain. The CDR3 loop spans 12 amino acids. V was trimmed by 1 base and J by 2 bases, leaving 3 bases between them. Germline CDR1 and CDR2: SGHRS and YFSETQ. CDR3 nucleotides: TGCGCCAGCAGCTTGTATAACACTGAAGCTTTCTTT. Its translation: CASSLYNTEAFF.

The rearrangement uses TRBV15 and TRBJ2-3; D perhaps matches TRBD2 (6 bases). The V end was cut by 0 bases, the J end by 11 bases, with 15 bases between. The CDR3 spans 14 residues. The germline gives CDR1 LNHNV, CDR2 YYDKDF (reference sequence). The CDR3 nucleotides are TGTGCCACCAGCAGAGATGTCCGGGGGATGGGGCAGTATTTT. Translating gives CATSRDVRGMGQYF.

The chain carries TRBV10-2 and TRBJ2-3; no clear D. This CDR3 contains 15 residues. CDR1 and CDR2 (germline): WSHSY, SAAADI. Trimming stripped 7 bases from V and 2 bases from J, with 16 bases between. The CDR3 loop is CASNSLRTLTDTQYF. The CDR3 nucleotides read TGCGCCAGCAATTCACTAAGAACCCTCACAGATACGCAGTATTTT.

The CDR3 region has the DNA TGTGCCAGTACCCGACCCTCCGGGACAGGTCCACATGGCTACACCTTC. As protein: CASTRPSGTGPHGYTF. The V and J genes are TRBV19 and TRBJ1-2; TRBD1 agrees at 8 bases. The CDR3 is 16 residues long. The germline V gene has CDR1 LNHDA and CDR2 SQIVND (reference sequence). The junction had 16 bases not matched to a gene; V was cut back by 7 bases and J by 6 bases.

The gene calls are TRBV5-8 and TRBJ1-4, with 8 bases matching TRBD1. V lost 6 bases, J lost 2 bases, and 6 bases stayed unmatched. The CDR3 loop spans 15 amino acids. CDR1 is SGHTS and CDR2 is YDEGEE in the germline V gene. The CDR3 protein is CASNLQGATNEKLFF. In nucleotides, the CDR3 is TGTGCCAGCAACCTCCAGGGGGCCACTAATGAAAAACTGTTTTTT.

This rearrangement joins TRBV6-5 to TRBJ2-3; 10 positions match TRBD2. Germline assignment: CDR1 MNHEY and CDR2 SVGAGI. The J segment lost 1 base and the V segment lost 1 base, leaving 2 bases of the junction unmatched. The CDR3 spans 16 residues. In DNA form, the CDR3 reads TGTGCCAGCAGTTACTTTGGGACTAGCGGCACAGATACGCAGTATTTT. Its protein product is CASSYFGTSGTDTQYF.

This chain joins TRBV28 and TRBJ1-6; D might be TRBD1 (5 bases). The CDR3 is 16 amino acids. Trimming left V 7 bases short and J 5 bases short, with 18 bases between. CDR1 is MDHEN, CDR2 SYDVKM, per germline. DNA of the CDR3: TGTGCCAGCAATCCGGCTCCAGGGCTAAATAATTCACCCCTCCACTTT. It specifies CASNPAPGLNNSPLHF.

CDR3 region: CASSYSRGLNTEAFF. The CDR3 nucleotides are TGTGCCAGCAGTTACTCGAGGGGGCTGAACACTGAAGCTTTCTTT. This chain links TRBV6-5 with TRBJ1-1; 7 nucleotides line up with TRBD1. The CDR3 sequence is 15 residues long. V lost 0 bases to trimming and J lost 0 bases; unmatched junction nucleotides: 1. The germline V gene encodes CDR1 MNHEY and CDR2 SVGAGI.

This chain joins TRBV28 and TRBJ1-4; D gene ambiguous. The germline V and J ends were trimmed by 8 bases and 0 bases, with 4 bases remaining between them. Germline lookup yields CDR1 MDHEN and CDR2 SYDVKM. This CDR3 is built from 12 residues. CDR3 in DNA: TGTGCCAGCCTGTCAACTAATGAAAAACTGTTTTTT. This sequence encodes CASLSTNEKLFF.

This sequence joins TRBV20-1 and TRBJ1-2; D perhaps matches TRBD1 (6 bases). The CDR3 sequence is 11 residues long. V was cut by 4 bases and J by 8 bases, with 11 bases left in between. Germline CDR1 and CDR2: DFQATT and SNEGSKA (reference sequence). CDR3 in amino acids: CSAKQGTGYTF. The CDR3 region has the DNA TGCAGTGCTAAACAGGGAACCGGCTACACCTTC.

This clone has a single count. The rearrangement uses TRBV6-5 and TRBJ1-2; D might be TRBD1 (5 bases). The V end lost 6 bases, the J end lost 4 bases, and 18 bases lay between the germline ends. The length of the CDR3 is 15 residues. In germline, CDR1 is MNHEY, CDR2 SVGAGI. The DNA of the CDR3 is TGTGCCAGCAGCCTGGCGGGACCGCTAGGCTATGGCTACACCTTC. Translation: CASSLAGPLGYGYTF.

The genes are TRBV5-1 and TRBJ2-2; no clear D gene. Germline values: CDR1 SGHRS, CDR2 YFSETQ. This CDR3 has 14 residues. V shed 4 bases and J shed 3 bases, with 10 bases lying between them. The DNA for the CDR3 is TGCGCCAGCAGCCGAAGAGCCGACACCGGGGAGCTGTTTTTT. Translated: CASSRRADTGELFF.

This chain uses TRBV28 with TRBJ1-3; maybe TRBD1 (5 bases). CDR1 MDHEN and CDR2 SYDVKM come from the germline V gene. Trimming took off 3 bases at V and 2 bases at J, with 14 bases between the two ends. The CDR3 extends over 16 amino acids. CDR3 sequence: CASSFHEGVAGNTIYF. CDR3 DNA: TGTGCCAGCAGTTTTCACGAAGGGGTTGCTGGAAACACCATATATTTT.

About this clone: Other DNA sequences of this sample code for an identical CDR3. This chain uses TRBV29-1 with TRBJ1-4; perhaps TRBD1 as D (6 bases). CDR3 length equals 13 residues. The V gene lost 6 bases and the J gene lost 10 bases, with 18 bases spanning the gap. Germline CDR1 SQVTM, CDR2 ANQGSEA. This chain's CDR3 is CSVGQTGSGKLFF. The CDR3 region has the DNA TGCAGCGTCGGGCAGACAGGTTCGGGAAAACTGTTTTTT.

The V and J genes are TRBV2 and TRBJ1-3; D gene unclear. The CDR3 is 13 residues long. Per the germline V gene, CDR1 is SNHLY and CDR2 is FYNNEI. Trimming shortened V by 7 bases and J by 5 bases, and 12 bases separated the two germline ends. For the CDR3, the DNA is TGTGCCAGCACCGCGGACTTAAGAAACACCATATATTTT. It yields the protein CASTADLRNTIYF.

J is TRBJ2-5 and V is TRBV6-1, with 10 bases matching TRBD1. Germline V gene data show CDR1 as MNHNS and CDR2 as SASEGT. The CDR3 totals 15 residues. The V segment lost 5 bases and the J segment 5 bases; nucleotides outside the gene matches: 8. DNA for the CDR3: TGTGCCAGCAGTTCAGACAGGGGGCCTTTGGAGACCCAGTACTTC. Protein: CASSSDRGPLETQYF.

This chain uses TRBV7-9 with TRBJ2-1, with TRBD1 matching over 8 bases. Germline-derived CDR1 and CDR2 are SEHNR and FQNEAQ (reference sequence). The length of the CDR3 is 17 residues. V lost 2 bases, J lost 4 bases, and 10 bases stayed unmatched. Here the CDR3 DNA reads TGTGCCAGCAGCTTAACCCCACCGGGACAGGCTTACAATGAGCAGTTCTTC. Its translation is CASSLTPPGQAYNEQFF.

The rearrangement links TRBV18 to TRBJ1-1, with D uncertain. V lost 2 bases to trimming and J lost 0 bases, with 10 bases between them. The CDR3 length is 15 residues. Per germline, CDR1 KGHSH and CDR2 LQKENI. CDR3 region: CASSPMSAMNTEAFF. The DNA for the CDR3 is TGTGCCAGCTCACCAATGAGCGCCATGAACACTGAAGCTTTCTTT.

The chain has TRBV2 and TRBJ2-1, with a weak D call TRBD2 (6 bases). This CDR3 spans 16 amino acids. Germline V gene lookup returns CDR1 SNHLY and CDR2 FYNNEI. V lost 1 base, J lost 0 bases, and 10 bases lay in between. CDR3 sequence: CASSEGGLPSYNEQFF. The CDR3 DNA reads TGTGCCAGCAGTGAAGGAGGACTACCCTCCTACAATGAGCAGTTCTTC. Complete variable domain (other parts from reference TRBV2 and TRBJ2-1): EPEVTQTPSHQVTQMGQEVILRCVPISNHLYFYWYRQILGQKVEFLVSFYNNEISEKSEIFDDQFSVERPDGSNFTLKIRSTKLEDSAMYFCASSEGGLPSYNEQFFGPGTRLTVL.

The rearrangement uses TRBV11-2 and TRBJ2-2; possibly TRBD1 for D (6 bases). In germline, CDR1 is SGHAT, CDR2 FQNNGV. This CDR3 contains 16 residues. Trimming shortened V by 4 bases and J by 3 bases, and 15 bases separated the two germline ends. CDR3 loop: CASSSAFRGDTGELFF. CDR3 DNA: TGTGCCAGCAGCTCCGCCTTCAGGGGAGACACCGGGGAGCTGTTTTTT.